The 20 T cell receptor beta chains below all came from one sample that was sequenced in a study of blood T cell dynamics during melanoma immunotherapy. The time point: pre-treatment baseline. Profiled with immunoSEQ multiplex PCR; TCRdb holds only in-frame clones, not every one. The repertoire includes several thousand clones, 81% of them detected once, and 1% to 1.5% sits in the top ten. Here the sequenced sample was blood, taken from a patient treated with checkpoint blockade. The receptors here all came from a human donor with melanoma.

The chain combines TRBV5-1 with TRBJ2-7, with a tentative D call TRBD2 (5 bases). V lost 1 base to trimming and J lost 4 bases, with 9 bases between them. CDR1 and CDR2 (germline): SGHRS, YFSETQ. The CDR3 has 13 residues. CDR3 DNA sequence: TGCGCCAGCAGCTTGAGGACTGCTTACGAGCAGTACTTC. Translating gives CASSLRTAYEQYF.

The V and J genes are TRBV18 and TRBJ2-3, with 14 bases identical to TRBD2. Germline assignment: CDR1 KGHSH and CDR2 LQKENI. The CDR3 is 16 residues long. Trimming removed 4 bases from V and 6 bases from J; junction bases left unmatched: 6. The CDR3: CASSQTSGRAADTQYF. CDR3 nucleotides: TGTGCCAGCTCACAGACTAGCGGGAGGGCTGCGGATACGCAGTATTTT.

CDR3 loop: CASGRDGPGNTIYF. DNA of the CDR3: TGTGCCAGCGGGCGGGATGGCCCGGGAAACACCATATATTTT. This chain connects TRBV28 to TRBJ1-3, with D uncertain. This CDR3 region has 14 residues. The germline V and J ends were trimmed by 8 bases and 4 bases, with 15 bases remaining between them. The germline V gene has CDR1 MDHEN and CDR2 SYDVKM.

The chain carries TRBV19 and TRBJ2-2, with D maybe TRBD2 (6 bases). CDR1 is LNHDA and CDR2 is SQIVND in the germline V gene (reference sequence). The V gene lost 1 base and the J gene lost 0 bases, with 9 bases spanning the gap. CDR3 length: 16 residues. The CDR3 bases are TGTGCCAGTAGTATAGGCGGGGCGGCGAACACCGGGGAGCTGTTTTTT. Translated: CASSIGGAANTGELFF.

This clone was counted only a few times. The CDR3 here is CASSELAGGQETQYF. CDR3 nucleotide sequence: TGTGCCAGCAGTGAATTAGCGGGGGGCCAAGAGACCCAGTACTTC. The chain is built from TRBV6-1 and TRBJ2-5; 10 bases line up with TRBD2. The length of the CDR3 is 15 residues. Germline assignment: CDR1 MNHNS and CDR2 SASEGT. V lost 2 bases, J lost 1 base, and 1 base stayed unmatched.

This chain links TRBV28 with TRBJ1-1, with unresolved D. Trimming removed 8 bases from V and 5 bases from J, with 21 bases in between. The CDR3 spans 15 residues. Looked up from germline, CDR1 is MDHEN and CDR2 is SYDVKM. CDR3: CASHSAAGGGTEAFF. DNA for the CDR3: TGTGCCAGCCACTCCGCGGCAGGCGGAGGGACTGAAGCTTTCTTT.

This chain links TRBV7-9 with TRBJ1-4; possible D gene TRBD1, 6 bases. The CDR3 runs 14 residues. V was trimmed by 4 bases and J by 4 bases, leaving 10 bases between them. Germline CDR1 and CDR2: SEHNR and FQNEAQ (reference sequence). Written as DNA, the CDR3 is TGTGCCAGCAGCTATAGGACAGATAATGAAAAACTGTTTTTT. Translated: CASSYRTDNEKLFF.

This chain uses TRBV27 with TRBJ2-3; unclear D gene. The V end was cut by 5 bases, the J end by 5 bases, with 11 bases between. From germline, CDR1 is MNHEY and CDR2 SMNVEV (reference sequence). The CDR3 has 13 amino acids. CDR3: CASSDIAEDTQYF. The CDR3 DNA reads as TGTGCCAGCAGTGATATAGCCGAAGATACGCAGTATTTT.

This chain connects TRBV2 to TRBJ1-1, with 7 bases matching TRBD1. The CDR3 runs 12 residues. Germline V lookup: CDR1 SNHLY, CDR2 FYNNEI. With 7 bases clipped from V and 8 bases from J, the junction kept 7 bases outside the gene matches. The CDR3 reads CASNPHRGEAFF. DNA for the CDR3: TGTGCCAGCAACCCACACAGGGGAGAAGCTTTCTTT.

The CDR3 region is CASSSDIWNTEAFF. The CDR3 bases are TGTGCCAGCAGTTCGGACATCTGGAACACTGAAGCTTTCTTT. The rearrangement links TRBV6-4 to TRBJ1-1, with D perhaps TRBD1 (5 bases). The CDR3 extends over 14 amino acids. Trimming removed 5 bases from V and 1 base from J, with 11 bases in between. CDR1 MRHNA and CDR2 SNTAGT come from the germline V gene.

The chain links TRBV7-9 to TRBJ2-7; TRBD1 aligns across 7 bases. Germline V gene data show CDR1 as SEHNR and CDR2 as FQNEAQ (reference sequence). This CDR3 contains 14 residues. V lost 2 bases to trimming and J lost 3 bases; unmatched junction nucleotides: 4. This CDR3 is CASSLSGQSYEQYF. The CDR3 bases are TGTGCCAGCAGCTTATCGGGACAGAGCTACGAGCAGTACTTC.

The chain links TRBV19 to TRBJ2-3; perhaps TRBD2 as D (5 bases). This CDR3 has 11 amino acids. The germline gives CDR1 LNHDA, CDR2 SQIVND (reference sequence). Trimming took off 10 bases at V and 6 bases at J, with 11 bases between the two ends. The CDR3 sequence is CATNRGDTQYF. The CDR3 DNA is TGTGCCACCAATCGAGGGGATACGCAGTATTTT.

This chain uses TRBV7-9 with TRBJ1-5; D is undetermined. CDR3 size: 12 residues. V shed 4 bases and J shed 9 bases, with 10 bases lying between them. CDR1 is SEHNR and CDR2 is FQNEAQ in the germline V gene (reference sequence). CDR3 loop: CASSSDVGPQHF. CDR3 DNA sequence: TGTGCCAGCAGCTCCGACGTTGGGCCCCAGCATTTT.

The chain has TRBV5-4 and TRBJ2-7; D possibly matches TRBD1 or TRBD2 (6 bases each). The germline V and J ends were trimmed by 6 bases and 2 bases, with 15 bases remaining between them. CDR1 and CDR2 (germline): SGHNT, YYREEE (reference sequence). The CDR3 has 14 residues. CDR3 loop: CASTLEGGTYEQYF. For the CDR3, the DNA is TGTGCCAGCACCCTGGAGGGGGGCACCTACGAGCAGTACTTC.

This clone was counted once. This chain links TRBV6-1 with TRBJ2-1; D may match TRBD1 or TRBD2 (6 bases each). The CDR3 runs to 16 residues. V was cut by 4 bases and J by 0 bases, with 13 bases left in between. From germline, CDR1 is MNHNS and CDR2 SASEGT. The CDR3 region is CASSALGGTSYNEQFF. The DNA for the CDR3 is TGTGCCAGCAGTGCCCTAGGGGGGACCTCCTACAATGAGCAGTTCTTC.

V gene TRBV9 combines with J gene TRBJ2-1, with TRBD2 as a possible D gene (5 bases). Trimming cost V 0 bases and J 5 bases, with 12 bases left between them. The CDR3 is 15 amino acids. Germline-derived CDR1 and CDR2 are SGDLS and YYNGEE. The CDR3 DNA is TGTGCCAGCAGCGTAGGGGCGGGCGGACACAATGAGCAGTTCTTC. Amino acid sequence: CASSVGAGGHNEQFF.

This clone has just one count. The chain combines TRBV13 with TRBJ2-3, with 9 nucleotides matching TRBD1. Germline V gene data show CDR1 as PRHDT and CDR2 as FYEKMQ (reference sequence). The V and J ends lost 5 bases and 6 bases, in that order; junction bases with no gene match: 9. This CDR3 contains 15 residues. The CDR3 region is CASSPWTGERDTQYF. CDR3 nucleotide sequence: TGTGCCAGCAGCCCCTGGACAGGGGAGAGGGATACGCAGTATTTT.

This chain uses TRBV4-1 with TRBJ2-1; weak D call: TRBD1 (6 bases). The V gene lost 0 bases and the J gene lost 4 bases, with 7 bases spanning the gap. The CDR3 loop spans 14 amino acids. Germline lookup yields CDR1 MGHRA and CDR2 YSYEKL. CDR3 DNA sequence: TGCGCCAGCAGCCAAGATAGGGGGTACAATGAGCAGTTCTTC. Translating gives CASSQDRGYNEQFF.

The V and J genes are TRBV7-8 and TRBJ2-1; the D is unclear. The germline CDR1 and CDR2 sequences are SGHVS and FQNEAQ. CDR3 length: 15 amino acids. Trimming stripped 1 base from V and 0 bases from J, with 7 bases between. CDR3 sequence (DNA): TGTGCCAGCAGCTTAGGTGCTAGCTCCTACAATGAGCAGTTCTTC. Amino acid sequence: CASSLGASSYNEQFF.

The gene calls are TRBV5-5 and TRBJ2-7; 11 nucleotides line up with TRBD2. This CDR3 comprises 14 residues. The junction had 4 bases not matched to a gene; V was cut back by 4 bases and J by 4 bases. Germline V lookup: CDR1 SGHKS, CDR2 YYEKEE (reference sequence). CDR3 loop: CASSGLAGGYEQYF. The CDR3 DNA is TGTGCCAGCAGCGGCCTAGCGGGAGGATACGAGCAGTACTTC.